This T cell receptor (beta chain) was observed in a study of PD-1 blockade in classical Hodgkin lymphoma. Findings of the study overall: By C4D1, diversity of CD4+ TCRs had risen significantly, whereas that of CD8+ TCRs had not. Relative to healthy donors, newly diagnosed patients reportedly had lower baseline TCR diversity, which was reported as lower still in relapsed/refractory patients. Although disease activity or prior therapy may be involved, causes of the repertoire differences remain undefined.

The repertoire was sequenced with immunoSEQ multiplex PCR; TCRdb's copy has only in-frame clones and lacks some. The sample shows some 46,000 clones, 60% to 85% of them seen only once. Notes on this clone: What it recognizes is unknown.

Patients all relapsed after autologous stem cell transplantation, and there was variation in brentuximab vedotin exposure. The CDR3 spans 16 residues. Per germline, CDR1 SGDLS and CDR2 YYNGEE. The junction had 7 bases not matched to a gene; V was cut back by 4 bases and J by 2 bases. The sequence derives from a human donor with classical Hodgkin lymphoma. The V and J genes are TRBV9 and TRBJ2-3; 10 bases map to TRBD1. Material: peripheral blood mononuclear cells (PBMCs), obtained before the second cycle of nivolumab. The CDR3 nucleotides read TGTGCCAGCAGCTCCCGGACAGGGGGATCCACAGATACGCAGTATTTT. Encoded protein: CASSSRTGGSTDTQYF.